These 2 T cell receptor beta chains originate from one sample sequenced in a study of tumor-infiltrating lymphocytes in primary liver carcinoma. It was unsorted whole blood that yielded blood RNA, and germline DNA was also extracted. TCR beta cDNA was prepared out of about 510 ng total RNA by means of a constant-region primer. Three nested multiplex PCR rounds, a slightly modified ARM-PCR method, built the TCR beta libraries. Rounds one and two of PCR, each of roughly 10 cycles, were primed with TRBV1-TRBV30 forward primers and a C-beta reverse primer. TCRdb independently ran MiXCR on the multiplex PCR reads; one entry per CDR3 protein. Among a few hundred thousand distinct CDR3 sequences listed, approximately 54% were seen once. The sequencing sample was made of peripheral blood. The source of these receptors is a woman aged 25 to 39 with primary liver carcinoma and hepatitis B virus infection.

The chain combines TRBV5-6 with TRBJ2-3, with D possibly being TRBD2 (7 bases). Germline values: CDR1 SGHDT, CDR2 YYEEEE. The CDR3 totals 18 residues. Trimming removed 1 base from V and 5 bases from J, with 23 bases in between. CDR3 nucleotides: TGTGCCAGCAGCTTGAGGTCACGGGGGGCCCCGGGGATAGATACGCAGTATTTT. Its translation: CASSLRSRGAPGIDTQYF.

Note on this clonotype: One junction end does not reproduce the germline sequence, and a read error may be involved. The gene calls are TRBV11-2 and TRBJ2-7; tentative D call: TRBD2 (6 bases). Germline V gives CDR1 SGHAT, CDR2 FQNNGV. There are 13 residues in the CDR3. The CDR3 nucleotides read TGTGCCAGCACCTTAAGTGAGCTAGCGTCGCAGTACTTC. Translating it yields CASTLSELASQYF. Full variable domain (remainder filled in from reference TRBV11-2 and TRBJ2-7): EAGVAQSPRYKIIEKRQSVAFWCNPISGHATLYWYQQILGQGPKLLIQFQNNGVVDDSQLPKDRFSAERLKGVDSTLKIQPAKLEDSAVYLCASTLSELASQYFGPGTRLTVT.